A single sample is the source of the 18 T cell receptor beta chains below, sequenced in a study of CD8 T cells in acute hepatitis C reinfection. Libraries were prepared by immunoSEQ multiplex PCR; TCRdb keeps only in-frame clonotypes and omits some of them. This sample has about 38,000 clones, with approximately 87% found just once. The time point denotes: naive CD8 control sorted from an acute-time-point sample. Input material: naive CD8+ T cells from PBMCs. These receptors all stem from a man under 40 with chronic hepatitis C.

V usage is TRBV7-9 and J usage is TRBJ2-1; tentative D call: TRBD1 (5 bases). This CDR3 spans 13 amino acids. Germline assignment: CDR1 SEHNR and CDR2 FQNEAQ (reference sequence). Trimming left V 6 bases short and J 5 bases short, with 11 bases between. The CDR3 spells CASSSGPHNEQFF. DNA of the CDR3: TGTGCCAGCAGTTCAGGGCCCCACAATGAGCAGTTCTTC.

V usage is TRBV4-2 and J usage is TRBJ1-2; TRBD1 might be the D (6 bases). From germline, CDR1 is LGHNA and CDR2 YNFKEQ. The CDR3 consists of 14 residues. Trimming took off 3 bases at V and 7 bases at J, with 15 bases between the two ends. The CDR3 region is CASSQEGGKTGYTF. For the CDR3, the DNA is TGTGCCAGCAGCCAGGAGGGGGGGAAAACTGGCTACACCTTC.

The CDR3 nucleotides are TGCGCCAGCAGGTCAGCCTACGAGCAGTACTTC. It codes for CASRSAYEQYF. The chain uses TRBV5-1 and TRBJ2-7, with D unclear. Germline V gene sequence: CDR1 SGHRS, CDR2 YFSETQ. This CDR3 region has 11 residues. The ends were cut back, 5 bases at V and 2 bases at J, with 5 bases in the middle. Combining the CDR3 with reference TRBV5-1 and TRBJ2-7 gives the whole variable domain KAGVTQTPRYLIKTRGQQVTLSCSPISGHRSVSWYQQTPGQGLQFLFEYFSETQRNKGNFPGRFSGRQFSNSRSEMNVSTLELGDSALYLCASRSAYEQYFGPGTRLTVT.

This chain links TRBV28 with TRBJ1-1; 12 bases align to TRBD1. Germline V lookup: CDR1 MDHEN, CDR2 SYDVKM. With V trimmed by 6 bases and J by 11 bases, 13 bases remained unmatched. The CDR3 spans 15 residues. The CDR3 reads CASSPPGQGALWAFF. In DNA form, the CDR3 reads TGTGCCAGCAGCCCTCCGGGACAGGGGGCTTTGTGGGCTTTCTTT.

This sequence joins TRBV9 and TRBJ2-1, with D possibly TRBD1 on 6 matching bases. The CDR3 loop spans 15 amino acids. The V end lost 3 bases, the J end lost 5 bases, and 15 bases lay between the germline ends. Germline-derived CDR1 and CDR2 are SGDLS and YYNGEE. The CDR3 here is CASSAAGVAHNEQFF. The DNA of the CDR3 is TGTGCCAGCAGCGCCGCAGGGGTTGCTCACAATGAGCAGTTCTTC.

The gene calls are TRBV19 and TRBJ1-5; TRBD1 aligns across 7 bases. The CDR3 covers 14 residues. Per the germline V gene, CDR1 is LNHDA and CDR2 is SQIVND (reference sequence). Germline trimming cut 5 bases from V and 4 bases from J; bases unmatched to any gene: 5. The DNA for the CDR3 is TGTGCCAGTAGTCTGACAGGGAGTAATCAGCCCCAGCATTTT. Amino acid sequence: CASSLTGSNQPQHF.

The J gene is TRBJ2-7, the V gene TRBV9; possibly TRBD2 for D (5 bases). Trimming took off 0 bases at V and 6 bases at J, with 13 bases between the two ends. This CDR3 contains 14 residues. Per the germline V gene, CDR1 is SGDLS and CDR2 is YYNGEE. The CDR3 reads CASSVGGGWGEQYF. The CDR3 nucleotides read TGTGCCAGCAGCGTAGGTGGCGGGTGGGGCGAGCAGTACTTC.

This clone occurred once. This chain links TRBV25-1 with TRBJ2-6, with 10 nucleotides matching TRBD1. V trimming: 3 bases; J trimming: 1 base; junction bases outside the gene matches: 6. The CDR3 is 18 amino acids. Germline CDR1 is MGHDK and CDR2 is SYGVNS. This CDR3 is CASSDRDRGRSGANVLTF. CDR3 nucleotide sequence: TGTGCCAGCAGTGACCGGGACAGGGGAAGGTCTGGGGCCAACGTCCTGACTTTC.

The J gene is TRBJ2-4, the V gene TRBV27; possibly TRBD1 or TRBD2 for D (7 bases each). Germline V CDR1 and CDR2: MNHEY, SMNVEV (reference sequence). Trimming took 5 bases from V and 4 from J, leaving 12 bases between them. The CDR3 runs 14 residues. Here the CDR3 DNA reads TGTGCCAGCAGTCCTCAGGGGGGGAAAAACATTCAGTACTTC. Translation: CASSPQGGKNIQYF.

This chain connects TRBV18 to TRBJ2-5; no clear D gene. The CDR3 is 11 amino acids. V shed 5 bases and J shed 3 bases, with 4 bases lying between them. Germline lookup yields CDR1 KGHSH and CDR2 LQKENI. The CDR3 nucleotides are TGTGCCAGCTCAACCGAAGAGACCCAGTACTTC. Amino acids: CASSTEETQYF.

The rearrangement uses TRBV12-5 and TRBJ2-1; TRBD2 agrees at 15 bases. CDR3 length equals 17 residues. Germline trimming cut 5 bases from V and 7 bases from J; bases unmatched to any gene: 9. Germline-derived CDR1 and CDR2 are LGHNT and FRNRAP. The DNA of the CDR3 is TGTGCTAGTGGTCTTGACGTTGGACTAGCGGGAGGGAATGAGCAGTTCTTC. As protein: CASGLDVGLAGGNEQFF.

This clone has more than one count but fewer than ten. This chain joins TRBV5-1 and TRBJ1-5; D not certain. CDR1 is SGHRS, CDR2 YFSETQ, per germline. V was pared by 0 bases and J by 4 bases, with 5 bases between. The CDR3 covers 13 residues. CDR3 loop: CASSLVGNQPQHF. The DNA of the CDR3 is TGCGCCAGCAGCTTGGTGGGAAATCAGCCCCAGCATTTT.

The V and J genes are TRBV5-6 and TRBJ2-7; TRBD2 agrees at 7 bases. The V and J ends lost 1 base and 3 bases, in that order; junction bases with no gene match: 7. CDR1 is SGHDT and CDR2 is YYEEEE in the germline V gene. This CDR3 contains 15 residues. CDR3 sequence: CASSLNEGTIYEQYF. CDR3 nucleotide sequence: TGTGCCAGCAGCTTGAATGAGGGGACTATCTACGAGCAGTACTTC.

The rearrangement links TRBV19 to TRBJ2-1, with D possibly being TRBD2 (6 bases). CDR3 length: 13 amino acids. The germline V and J ends were trimmed by 2 bases and 6 bases, with 8 bases remaining between them. Germline V gene sequence: CDR1 LNHDA, CDR2 SQIVND (reference sequence). CDR3: CASSIYSGNEQFF. The CDR3 nucleotides are TGTGCCAGTAGTATATATAGCGGCAATGAGCAGTTCTTC.

This chain uses TRBV7-9 with TRBJ1-2; D gene uncertain. CDR3 length: 17 residues. Trimming took 4 bases from V and 1 from J, leaving 19 bases between them. Germline lookup yields CDR1 SEHNR and CDR2 FQNEAQ (reference sequence). CDR3: CASSSPLAGSNNYGYTF. The CDR3 nucleotides read TGTGCCAGCAGCTCCCCGTTGGCAGGAAGCAATAACTATGGCTACACCTTC.

The chain recombines TRBV7-6 with TRBJ2-7, with D possibly TRBD1 on 5 matching bases. CDR1 is SGHVS and CDR2 is FNYEAQ in the germline V gene. Trimming removed 10 bases from V and 0 bases from J, with 25 bases in between. The CDR3 totals 17 residues. As DNA, the CDR3 is TGTGCCACTTCACAGACAGAAAACCTTAAAACCTCCTACGAGCAGTACTTC. Residues: CATSQTENLKTSYEQYF. Using reference TRBV7-6 and TRBJ2-7 for the parts outside the CDR3, the full variable domain is GAGVSQSPRYKVTKRGQDVALRCDPISGHVSLYWYRQALGQGPEFLTYFNYEAQQDKSGLPNDRFSAERPEGSISTLTIQRTEQRDSAMYRCATSQTENLKTSYEQYFGPGTRLTVT.

This clone was observed a single time. The chain recombines TRBV29-1 with TRBJ2-7, with 11 bases that match TRBD1. The germline CDR1 and CDR2 sequences are SQVTM and ANQGSEA. CDR3 length: 13 amino acids. Trimming cost V 5 bases and J 2 bases; bases outside gene matches: 2. CDR3 amino acids: CSVRDRGAYEQYF. For the CDR3, the DNA is TGCAGCGTTCGGGACAGGGGGGCCTACGAGCAGTACTTC.

This sequence joins TRBV7-9 and TRBJ1-2; 8 nucleotides line up with TRBD1. V lost 1 base, J lost 1 base, and 11 bases stayed unmatched. The CDR3 covers 18 residues. Germline CDR1 is SEHNR and CDR2 is FQNEAQ (reference sequence). CDR3 loop: CASSLGKGTGGVNYGYTF. CDR3 bases: TGTGCCAGCAGCTTAGGAAAGGGCACAGGGGGGGTTAACTATGGCTACACCTTC.